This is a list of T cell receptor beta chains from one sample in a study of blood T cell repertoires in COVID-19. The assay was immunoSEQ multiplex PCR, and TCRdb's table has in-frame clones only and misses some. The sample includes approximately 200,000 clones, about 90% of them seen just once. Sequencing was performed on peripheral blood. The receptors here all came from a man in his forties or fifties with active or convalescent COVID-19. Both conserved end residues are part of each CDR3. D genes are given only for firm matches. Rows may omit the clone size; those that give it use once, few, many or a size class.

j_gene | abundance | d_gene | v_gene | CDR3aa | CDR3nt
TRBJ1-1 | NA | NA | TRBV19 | CASSWGGRNTEAFF | TGTGCCAGTAGTTGGGGGGGAAGGAACACTGAAGCTTTCTTT
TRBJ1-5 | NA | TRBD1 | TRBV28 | CASKIRGTRQPQHF | TGTGCCAGCAAGATCAGGGGGACGAGGCAGCCCCAGCATTTT
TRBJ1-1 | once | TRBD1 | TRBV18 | CASSPPTGVGEAFF | TGTGCCAGCTCACCACCGACAGGGGTAGGAGAAGCTTTCTTT
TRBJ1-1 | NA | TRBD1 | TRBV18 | CASSPNTGAPTEAFF | TGTGCCAGCTCACCGAACACAGGGGCGCCCACTGAAGCTTTCTTT
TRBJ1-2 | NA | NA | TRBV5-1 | CATDSDGGGYTF | TGCGCCACGGATTCAGACGGGGGTGGCTACACCTTC
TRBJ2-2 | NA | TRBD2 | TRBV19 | CASSILPGRDTGELFF | TGTGCCAGTAGTATCCTCCCGGGGAGGGACACCGGGGAGCTGTTTTTT
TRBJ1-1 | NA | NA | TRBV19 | CASSIGMRGYHEAFF | TGTGCCAGTAGTATTGGTATGAGGGGGTACCATGAAGCTTTCTTT
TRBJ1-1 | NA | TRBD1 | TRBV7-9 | CASSLTDRGATEAFF | TGTGCCAGCAGCTTAACGGACAGGGGGGCCACTGAAGCTTTCTTT
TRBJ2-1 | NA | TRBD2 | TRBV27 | CASSKEMGLAIREQFF | TGTGCCAGCAGCAAAGAAATGGGACTAGCGATCCGCGAGCAGTTCTTC
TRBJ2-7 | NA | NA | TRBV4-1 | CASSQGGSGTYEQYF | TGCGCCAGCAGCCAAGGGGGTAGCGGTACCTACGAGCAGTACTTC
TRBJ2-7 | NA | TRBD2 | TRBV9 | CASSVGPGTSGSYEQYF | TGTGCCAGCAGCGTTGGGCCCGGGACTAGCGGGAGTTACGAGCAGTACTTC
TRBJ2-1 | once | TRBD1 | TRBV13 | CASSVTGTGWINEQFF | TGTGCCAGCAGCGTGACCGGGACAGGGTGGATCAATGAGCAGTTCTTC
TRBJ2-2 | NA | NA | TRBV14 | CASSVRGIANTGELFF | TGTGCCAGCAGCGTCCGGGGTATCGCGAACACCGGGGAGCTGTTTTTT
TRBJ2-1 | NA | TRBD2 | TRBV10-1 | CASSIHPGGGLILLFF | TGCGCCAGCAGCATCCACCCCGGGGGGGGCCTAATTCTTTTGTTCTTC
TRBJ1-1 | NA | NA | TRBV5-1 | CASSAEFQGMNTEAFF | TGCGCCAGCAGCGCTGAATTCCAGGGGATGAACACTGAAGCTTTCTTT
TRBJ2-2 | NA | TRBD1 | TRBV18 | CASSPTGQAIGELFF | TGTGCCAGCTCACCAACGGGACAGGCGATCGGGGAGCTGTTTTTT
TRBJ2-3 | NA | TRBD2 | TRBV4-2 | CASSQVRDWEASGSDTQYF | TGTGCCAGCAGCCAAGTGAGGGATTGGGAGGCTAGCGGATCAGATACGCAGTATTTT
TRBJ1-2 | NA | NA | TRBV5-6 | CASSLFGESGYTF | TGTGCCAGCAGCTTGTTCGGGGAATCTGGCTACACCTTC
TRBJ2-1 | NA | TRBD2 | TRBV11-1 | CASSPAGGGGEQFF | TGTGCCAGCAGCCCCGCCGGGGGGGGTGGTGAGCAGTTCTTC
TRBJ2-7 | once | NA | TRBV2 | CASSIEGKPKQYF | TGTGCCAGCAGTATTGAGGGAAAACCTAAGCAGTACTTC
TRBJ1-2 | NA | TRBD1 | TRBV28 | CASSLGGQGSVGYTF | TGTGCCAGCAGTTTAGGGGGACAGGGAAGTGTGGGCTACACCTTC
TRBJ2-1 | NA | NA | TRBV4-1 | CASSQAAGEQFF | TGCGCCAGCAGCCAAGCTGCAGGTGAGCAGTTCTTC
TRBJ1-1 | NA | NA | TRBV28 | CASSKGYGNTEAFF | TGTGCCAGCAGTAAGGGGTATGGGAACACTGAAGCTTTCTTT
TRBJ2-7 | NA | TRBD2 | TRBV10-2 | CASSIAGDYEQYF | TGCGCCAGCAGCATAGCGGGAGACTACGAGCAGTACTTC
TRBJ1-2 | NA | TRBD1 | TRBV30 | CAWQGRGSGGYTF | TGTGCCTGGCAGGGCAGGGGGTCGGGTGGCTACACCTTC
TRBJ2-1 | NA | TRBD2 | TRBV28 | CASSYPAGLAGGEGYNEQFF | TGTGCCAGCAGCTACCCAGCCGGACTAGCGGGAGGAGAGGGCTACAATGAGCAGTTCTTC
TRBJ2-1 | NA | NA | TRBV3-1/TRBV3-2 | CASSHPLAGPSNSYNEQFF | TGTGCCAGCAGCCACCCCCTGGCTGGCCCCTCAAACTCCTACAATGAGCAGTTCTTC
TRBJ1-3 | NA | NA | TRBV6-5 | CASSYSSRSGNTIYF | TGTGCCAGCAGTTACTCGTCCCGCTCTGGAAACACCATATATTTT
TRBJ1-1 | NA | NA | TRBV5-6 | CASSLGPGRNTEAFF | TGTGCCAGCAGCTTAGGACCCGGGAGGAACACTGAAGCTTTCTTT
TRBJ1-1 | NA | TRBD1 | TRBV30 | CAWRPGQGVEGEAFF | TGTGCCTGGAGGCCGGGACAGGGGGTAGAAGGTGAAGCTTTCTTT
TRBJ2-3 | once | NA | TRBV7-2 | CASTSGLARTDTQYF | TGTGCCAGCACCTCTGGGCTAGCACGCACAGATACGCAGTATTTT
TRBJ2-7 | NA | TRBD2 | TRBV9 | CASSEAGTSGYEQYF | TGTGCCAGCAGCGAGGCCGGGACTAGCGGCTACGAGCAGTACTTC
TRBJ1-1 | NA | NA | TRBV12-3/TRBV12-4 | CASSLNRNTEAFF | TGTGCCAGCAGTTTAAATAGGAACACTGAAGCTTTCTTT
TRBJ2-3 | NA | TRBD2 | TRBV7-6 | CASSLVVAGAGTDTQYF | TGTGCCAGCAGCTTAGTTGTAGCGGGAGCCGGCACAGATACGCAGTATTTT
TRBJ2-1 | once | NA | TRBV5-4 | CASSLTDYNEQFF | TGTGCCAGCAGCTTGACAGACTACAATGAGCAGTTCTTC
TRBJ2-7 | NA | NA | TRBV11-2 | CASSYYSAYEQYF | TGTGCCAGCAGCTATTATTCCGCCTACGAGCAGTACTTC
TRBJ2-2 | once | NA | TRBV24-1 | CATSDFLANTGELFF | TGTGCCACCAGTGATTTCCTAGCGAACACCGGGGAGCTGTTTTTT
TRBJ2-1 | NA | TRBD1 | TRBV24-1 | CATSDMRGQGDNEQFF | TGTGCCACCAGTGATATGCGGGGACAGGGGGACAATGAGCAGTTCTTC
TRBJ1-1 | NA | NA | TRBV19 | CASRGEGTEAFF | TGTGCCAGTAGGGGGGAGGGGACTGAAGCTTTCTTT
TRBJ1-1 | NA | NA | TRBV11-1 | CASSRHVNTEAFF | TGTGCCAGCAGCAGACACGTGAACACTGAAGCTTTCTTT
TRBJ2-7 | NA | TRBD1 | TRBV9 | CASSVTGTSYEQYF | TGTGCCAGCAGCGTGACAGGGACGTCCTACGAGCAGTACTTC
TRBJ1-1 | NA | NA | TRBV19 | CASSMGGLMNTEAFF | TGTGCCAGTAGTATGGGGGGACTTATGAACACTGAAGCTTTCTTT
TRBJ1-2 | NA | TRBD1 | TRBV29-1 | CSVPTGLDGYTF | TGCAGCGTCCCGACAGGGCTGGACGGCTACACCTTC
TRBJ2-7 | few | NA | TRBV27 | CASSGHGSSYEQYF | TGTGCCAGCAGTGGCCACGGGAGCTCCTACGAGCAGTACTTC
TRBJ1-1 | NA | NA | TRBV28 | CASSLRSAGRAEAFF | TGTGCCAGCAGTTTAAGGTCGGCAGGGAGGGCTGAAGCTTTCTTT
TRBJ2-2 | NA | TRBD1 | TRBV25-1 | CASSDAGTGNTGELFF | TGTGCCAGCAGTGATGCCGGGACAGGGAACACCGGGGAGCTGTTTTTT
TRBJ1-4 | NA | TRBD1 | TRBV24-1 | CATEGAANEKLFF | TGTGCCACCGAGGGGGCCGCTAATGAAAAACTGTTTTTT
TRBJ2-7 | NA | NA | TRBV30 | CASHGFGLGAYEQYF | TGTGCCTCCCACGGCTTCGGATTAGGAGCGTACGAGCAGTACTTC
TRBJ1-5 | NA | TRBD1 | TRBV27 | CASSSVTGGVVQPQHF | TGTGCCAGCAGTTCGGTGACAGGGGGAGTAGTTCAGCCCCAGCATTTT
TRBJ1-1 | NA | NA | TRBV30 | CASLRQSNTEAFF | TGTGCCTCCCTAAGACAGTCGAACACTGAAGCTTTCTTT
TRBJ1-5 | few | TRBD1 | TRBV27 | CASSLKGQGVNNQPQHF | TGTGCCAGCAGTTTAAAGGGACAGGGGGTAAACAATCAGCCCCAGCATTTT
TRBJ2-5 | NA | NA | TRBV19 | CASSMGLVETQYF | TGTGCCAGTAGTATGGGGCTCGTAGAGACCCAGTACTTC
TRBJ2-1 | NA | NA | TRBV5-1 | CASSGSGHEQFF | TGCGCCAGCAGCGGCAGCGGGCATGAGCAGTTCTTC